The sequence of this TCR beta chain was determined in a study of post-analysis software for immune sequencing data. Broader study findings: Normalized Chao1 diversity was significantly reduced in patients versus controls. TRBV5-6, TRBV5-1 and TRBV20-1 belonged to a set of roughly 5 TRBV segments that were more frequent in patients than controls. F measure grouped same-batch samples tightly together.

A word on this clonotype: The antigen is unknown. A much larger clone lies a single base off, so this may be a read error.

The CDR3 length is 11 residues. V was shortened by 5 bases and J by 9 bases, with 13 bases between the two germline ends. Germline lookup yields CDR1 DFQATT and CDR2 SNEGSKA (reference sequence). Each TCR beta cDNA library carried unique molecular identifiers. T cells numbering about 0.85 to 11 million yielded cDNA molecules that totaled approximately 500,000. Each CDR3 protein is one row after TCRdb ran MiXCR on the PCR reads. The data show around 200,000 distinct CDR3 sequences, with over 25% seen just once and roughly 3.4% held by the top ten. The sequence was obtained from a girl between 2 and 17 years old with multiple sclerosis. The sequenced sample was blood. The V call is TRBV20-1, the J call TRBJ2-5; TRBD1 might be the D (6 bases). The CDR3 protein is CSAPRGQAQYF. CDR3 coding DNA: TGCAGTGCTCCCAGGGGTCAGGCCCAGTACTTC.